This TCR beta chain was recorded in a study of blood T cell repertoires in COVID-19. About the study: Sources were T cells, B-cell-depleted T cells, or PBMCs; the material itself was cDNA or gDNA.

Original handling: Estimated nucleated cell counts came from reference gene primer amplification. Using immunoSEQ multiplex PCR, the repertoire was profiled, and TCRdb retains in-frame clones only, with some absent. The DNA was the basis for D and trimming; V, J and clone size are from that table. This sample yields around 140,000 clones, of which 88% are seen a single time; approximately 1.5% belongs to the top ten. The CDR3 has 14 amino acids. Germline V gene data show CDR1 as LNHDA and CDR2 as SQIVND (reference sequence). V lost 7 bases and J 1 base, leaving 13 bases between the germline ends. Sequencing was carried out using peripheral blood. This clonotype originated in a woman aged 50 to 60 with acute or convalescent COVID-19. This sequence joins TRBV19 and TRBJ1-1; a possible D gene is TRBD1 (6 bases). CDR3: CASIPQGQNTEAFF. CDR3 bases: TGTGCCAGTATTCCACAGGGACAGAACACTGAAGCTTTCTTT.